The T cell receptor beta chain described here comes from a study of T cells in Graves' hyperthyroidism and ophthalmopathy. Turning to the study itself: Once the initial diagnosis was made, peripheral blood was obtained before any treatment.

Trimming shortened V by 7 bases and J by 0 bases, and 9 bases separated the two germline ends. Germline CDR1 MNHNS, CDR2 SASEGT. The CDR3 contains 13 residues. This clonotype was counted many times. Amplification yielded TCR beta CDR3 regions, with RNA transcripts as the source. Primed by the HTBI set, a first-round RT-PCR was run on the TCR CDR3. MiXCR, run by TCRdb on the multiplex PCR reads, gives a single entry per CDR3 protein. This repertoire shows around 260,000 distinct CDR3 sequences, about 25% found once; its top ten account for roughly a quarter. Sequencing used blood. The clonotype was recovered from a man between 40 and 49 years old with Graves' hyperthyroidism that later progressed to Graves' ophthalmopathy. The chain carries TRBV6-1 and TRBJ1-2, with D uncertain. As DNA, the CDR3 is TGTGCCAGCATCGACCGATCTAACTATGGCTACACCTTC. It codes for CASIDRSNYGYTF.